The 2 T cell receptor beta chains in this list originate from one sample, sequenced in a study of blood T cell repertoires in COVID-19. The repertoire was sequenced with immunoSEQ multiplex PCR; TCRdb's copy has only in-frame clones and lacks some. The data contain around 460,000 clones, 70% to 90% of them singletons. The sequencing input was peripheral blood. These receptors originate from a man between 18 and 35 years old with COVID-19, enrolled during active disease.

The chain is built from TRBV29-1 and TRBJ1-1; D gene uncertain. Germline loops: CDR1 SQVTM, CDR2 ANQGSEA. Trimming pared 6 bases from V and 11 bases from J, leaving 16 bases between. The length of the CDR3 is 11 residues. Here the CDR3 DNA reads TGCAGCGTCTTCCGGGGAGGATGGGCTTTCTTT. Protein: CSVFRGGWAFF.

Here the CDR3 reads CASSDLLAYNEQFF. CDR3 nucleotides: TGTGCCAGCAGTGACCTGCTAGCGTACAATGAGCAGTTCTTC. The J gene is TRBJ2-1, the V gene TRBV2; maybe TRBD2 (6 bases). V dropped 3 bases and J dropped 4 bases, with 10 bases sitting between them. The germline gives CDR1 SNHLY, CDR2 FYNNEI. The CDR3 consists of 14 residues.